This is a list of T cell receptor beta chains from one sample in a study of type 1 and type 2 diabetes patients. TCRdb re-called the multiplex PCR reads with MiXCR, one entry per CDR3 protein. Of fewer than 350,000 distinct CDR3 sequences listed, approximately 45% were seen once; the top ten hold about 13%. Sequencing used peripheral blood mononuclear cells (PBMCs). The origin of the receptors is a young man with type 2 diabetes. The CDR3 runs from the conserved cysteine through the conserved F or W. Fields, in order: J gene, D gene, V gene, clone size, CDR3 protein, CDR3 DNA. The D gene is left open where the match is weak. Clone size is shown for a subset of rows, as once, few, many or a class of expanded clone.

J: TRBJ2-2
D: -
V: TRBV5-1
size: few
CDR3: CASSLHRDGELFF
DNA: TGCGCCAGCAGCTTACACCGGGACGGGGAGCTGTTTTTT

J: TRBJ1-2
D: TRBD1
V: TRBV12-5
size: few
CDR3: CASGSRPGQGTGGYTF
DNA: TGTGCTAGTGGTTCCCGACCGGGACAGGGAACGGGCGGCTACACCTTC

J: TRBJ1-1
D: -
V: TRBV6-5
size: few
CDR3: CASSYTSGWGPNTEAFF
DNA: TGTGCCAGCAGTTACACCAGTGGGTGGGGGCCTAACACTGAAGCTTTCTTT

J: TRBJ1-4
D: -
V: TRBV19
size: -
CDR3: CASSRGDNEKLFF
DNA: TGTGCCAGTAGTAGGGGCGATAATGAAAAACTGTTTTTT

J: TRBJ1-1
D: -
V: TRBV4-1
size: -
CDR3: CASSQHTGVLSTEAFF
DNA: TGCGCCAGCAGCCAACATACGGGGGTGCTTTCCACTGAAGCTTTCTTT

J: TRBJ1-3
D: -
V: TRBV30
size: -
CDR3: CAWRGVMDGHSGNTIYF
DNA: TGTGCCTGGAGGGGGGTCATGGACGGGCACTCTGGAAACACCATATATTTT

J: TRBJ2-7
D: TRBD2
V: TRBV20-1
size: -
CDR3: CSVSSGGLYEQYF
DNA: TGCAGTGTTTCGAGCGGGGGGCTCTACGAGCAGTACTTC

J: TRBJ1-2
D: -
V: TRBV15
size: -
CDR3: CATSRVGVGDGYTF
DNA: TGTGCCACCAGCAGAGTGGGTGTTGGGGATGGCTACACCTTC

J: TRBJ1-6
D: TRBD1
V: TRBV12-3/TRBV12-4
size: few
CDR3: CASSFGQGNSPLHF
DNA: TGTGCCAGCAGTTTTGGACAGGGGAATTCACCCCTCCACTTT

J: TRBJ2-2
D: -
V: TRBV30
size: -
CDR3: CAWIGVRGAGELFF
DNA: TGTGCCTGGATCGGAGTAAGGGGTGCCGGGGAGCTGTTTTTT

J: TRBJ1-1
D: -
V: TRBV7-8
size: -
CDR3: CASSLSRARVNTEAFF
DNA: TGTGCCAGCAGCTTAAGCCGGGCTCGAGTGAACACTGAAGCTTTCTTT

J: TRBJ2-5
D: -
V: TRBV19
size: few
CDR3: CASSGGHLQETQYF
DNA: TGTGCCAGTAGTGGGGGGCACCTTCAAGAGACCCAGTACTTC

J: TRBJ2-4
D: -
V: TRBV7-8
size: -
CDR3: CASSPRGGDIQYF
DNA: TGTGCCAGCAGCCCTCGAGGGGGGGACATTCAGTACTTC

J: TRBJ2-1
D: -
V: TRBV6-6
size: -
CDR3: CASSKKQGPGSYNEQFF
DNA: TGTGCCAGCAGCAAAAAACAGGGACCTGGGTCCTACAATGAGCAGTTCTTC

J: TRBJ2-5
D: -
V: TRBV30
size: few
CDR3: CAWSRGTAGSQETQYF
DNA: TGTGCCTGGAGTCGGGGGACAGCCGGATCACAAGAGACCCAGTACTTC

J: TRBJ2-1
D: -
V: TRBV7-2
size: -
CDR3: CASSLGFGGGQFF
DNA: TGTGCCAGCAGCTTAGGGTTTGGTGGAGGGCAGTTCTTC

J: TRBJ2-2
D: TRBD2
V: TRBV7-8
size: -
CDR3: CASSFPSGGTNTGELFF
DNA: TGTGCCAGCAGCTTCCCTAGCGGGGGGACTAACACCGGGGAGCTGTTTTTT

J: TRBJ1-1
D: -
V: TRBV7-6
size: few
CDR3: CASSLQGWGNTEAFF
DNA: TGTGCCAGCAGCTTGCAGGGGTGGGGGAACACTGAAGCTTTCTTT

J: TRBJ2-5
D: -
V: TRBV12-3/TRBV12-4
size: -
CDR3: CASSLVEGGQYQETQYF
DNA: TGTGCCAGCAGTTTAGTGGAAGGAGGACAGTACCAAGAGACCCAGTACTTC

J: TRBJ2-3
D: -
V: TRBV4-2
size: -
CDR3: CASSQDRVTTRPDTQYF
DNA: TGTGCCAGCAGCCAAGATCGAGTCACCACACGACCAGATACGCAGTATTTT

J: TRBJ1-2
D: -
V: TRBV27
size: few
CDR3: CASGWGRGNYGYTF
DNA: TGTGCCAGCGGGTGGGGGCGGGGTAACTATGGCTACACCTTC

J: TRBJ1-1
D: -
V: TRBV29-1
size: -
CDR3: CSVETMDKNTEAFF
DNA: TGCAGCGTTGAAACCATGGACAAGAACACTGAAGCTTTCTTT

J: TRBJ2-1
D: -
V: TRBV19
size: -
CDR3: CASSMAQVGGNEQFF
DNA: TGTGCCAGTAGTATGGCACAGGTCGGGGGCAATGAGCAGTTCTTC

J: TRBJ2-5
D: TRBD1
V: TRBV7-2
size: -
CDR3: CASSFDRGLGTQYF
DNA: TGTGCCAGCAGCTTCGACAGGGGGTTGGGGACCCAGTACTTC

J: TRBJ2-1
D: TRBD1
V: TRBV19
size: -
CDR3: CASSIEKDRAQFF
DNA: TGTGCCAGTAGTATCGAGAAGGACAGGGCGCAGTTCTTC

J: TRBJ1-2
D: -
V: TRBV2
size: many
CDR3: CASRGSTGFSGYTF
DNA: TGTGCCAGCAGGGGCTCAACAGGCTTCTCTGGCTACACCTTC

J: TRBJ1-1
D: -
V: TRBV20-1
size: -
CDR3: CSANNSTQGGTGAFF
DNA: TGCAGTGCTAACAACTCGACGCAAGGAGGGACTGGAGCTTTCTTT

J: TRBJ2-5
D: TRBD2
V: TRBV12-3/TRBV12-4
size: -
CDR3: CASSFVAGEYNEQYF
DNA: TGTGCCAGCAGTTTTGTAGCGGGGGAATACAATGAGCAGTACTTC

J: TRBJ2-3
D: TRBD2
V: TRBV6-5
size: -
CDR3: CASNRLAGSGDTQYF
DNA: TGTGCCAGCAACCGACTAGCGGGATCGGGAGATACGCAGTATTTT

J: TRBJ2-7
D: -
V: TRBV2
size: -
CDR3: CAAGNPLRSYEQYF
DNA: TGTGCCGCGGGGAACCCGTTACGTTCCTACGAGCAGTACTTC

J: TRBJ2-7
D: -
V: TRBV5-1
size: -
CDR3: CASSTRGHTYEQYF
DNA: TGTGCCAGTAGTACGCGGGGACATACCTACGAGCAGTACTTC

J: TRBJ2-5
D: TRBD1
V: TRBV24-1
size: -
CDR3: CATSESGGEETQYF
DNA: TGTGCCACCAGTGAGTCAGGGGGCGAAGAGACCCAGTACTTC

J: TRBJ1-2
D: -
V: TRBV2
size: few
CDR3: CASSPIPGRAYGYTF
DNA: TGTGCCAGCAGTCCTATCCCCGGACGGGCCTATGGCTACACCTTC

J: TRBJ1-4
D: -
V: TRBV12-5
size: -
CDR3: CASSYNQREKLFF
DNA: TGTGCCAGCAGTTACAATCAGAGGGAAAAACTGTTTTTT

J: TRBJ2-7
D: -
V: TRBV12-3/TRBV12-4
size: -
CDR3: CASSLVMGGYSYEQYF
DNA: -

J: TRBJ2-1
D: TRBD2
V: TRBV12-3/TRBV12-4
size: -
CDR3: CASSYEGGRSNEQFF
DNA: TGTGCCAGCAGTTACGAGGGCGGGAGAAGCAATGAGCAGTTCTTC

J: TRBJ1-6
D: TRBD1
V: TRBV27
size: -
CDR3: CASSFSQGGSPLHF
DNA: TGTGCCAGCAGTTTTAGTCAGGGGGGTTCACCCCTCCACTTT

J: TRBJ2-5
D: TRBD2
V: TRBV7-8
size: few
CDR3: CASSFGLVFKETQYF
DNA: TGTGCCAGCAGCTTCGGACTAGTGTTCAAAGAGACCCAGTACTTC

J: TRBJ2-1
D: TRBD1
V: TRBV9
size: few
CDR3: CASSPTVGGQTEQFF
DNA: TGTGCCAGCAGCCCCACCGTTGGGGGACAGACTGAGCAGTTCTTC

J: TRBJ2-1
D: -
V: TRBV15
size: -
CDR3: CATSRDDEGGEQFF
DNA: TGTGCCACCAGCAGAGATGACGAAGGGGGTGAGCAGTTCTTC

J: TRBJ2-7
D: -
V: TRBV20-1
size: -
CDR3: CSAFQNEQYF
DNA: TGCAGTGCCTTCCAGAACGAGCAGTACTTC

J: TRBJ2-1
D: TRBD2
V: TRBV2
size: once
CDR3: CAWIAGESAEQFF
DNA: TGTGCCTGGATAGCGGGAGAATCTGCTGAGCAGTTCTTC

J: TRBJ1-4
D: -
V: TRBV6-5
size: -
CDR3: CASSYGGTPTNEKLFF
DNA: TGTGCCAGCAGTTACGGGGGAACTCCAACTAATGAAAAACTGTTTTTT

J: TRBJ2-1
D: TRBD1
V: TRBV27
size: -
CDR3: CASSSYRGSYNEQFF
DNA: TGTGCCAGCAGTTCCTACAGGGGATCCTACAATGAGCAGTTCTTC

J: TRBJ1-2
D: TRBD1
V: TRBV19
size: -
CDR3: CASSPGQGALRYTF
DNA: TGTGCCAGTAGCCCCGGACAGGGGGCCTTGAGGTACACCTTC

J: TRBJ1-6
D: -
V: TRBV20-1
size: -
CDR3: CSARGGGGYNSPLHF
DNA: TGCAGTGCTAGAGGGGGGGGCGGGTATAATTCACCCCTCCACTTT

J: TRBJ2-7
D: TRBD2
V: TRBV29-1
size: -
CDR3: CSAELAGRNNEQYF
DNA: TGCAGCGCTGAGCTAGCGGGGAGGAACAATGAGCAGTACTTC

J: TRBJ2-2
D: -
V: TRBV20-1
size: -
CDR3: CSVLQTSNTGELFF
DNA: TGCAGTGTTTTACAGACATCGAACACCGGGGAGCTGTTTTTT

J: TRBJ2-7
D: -
V: TRBV28
size: -
CDR3: CASTSKLAVLYEQYF
DNA: TGTGCCAGCACTTCAAAATTGGCTGTGCTCTACGAGCAGTACTTC

J: TRBJ2-1
D: TRBD1
V: TRBV28
size: few
CDR3: CATSPRTGSNEQFF
DNA: TGTGCCACCTCCCCCCGGACAGGGAGCAATGAGCAGTTCTTC

J: TRBJ2-1
D: TRBD2
V: TRBV28
size: -
CDR3: CASSSLSTSGGREQFF
DNA: TGTGCCAGCAGTTCCCTCTCGACTAGCGGGGGGCGTGAGCAGTTCTTC

J: TRBJ2-6
D: -
V: TRBV6-2/TRBV6-3
size: -
CDR3: CASSYSRSISGANVLTF
DNA: TGTGCCAGCAGTTACTCGAGGTCCATCTCTGGGGCCAACGTCCTGACTTTC